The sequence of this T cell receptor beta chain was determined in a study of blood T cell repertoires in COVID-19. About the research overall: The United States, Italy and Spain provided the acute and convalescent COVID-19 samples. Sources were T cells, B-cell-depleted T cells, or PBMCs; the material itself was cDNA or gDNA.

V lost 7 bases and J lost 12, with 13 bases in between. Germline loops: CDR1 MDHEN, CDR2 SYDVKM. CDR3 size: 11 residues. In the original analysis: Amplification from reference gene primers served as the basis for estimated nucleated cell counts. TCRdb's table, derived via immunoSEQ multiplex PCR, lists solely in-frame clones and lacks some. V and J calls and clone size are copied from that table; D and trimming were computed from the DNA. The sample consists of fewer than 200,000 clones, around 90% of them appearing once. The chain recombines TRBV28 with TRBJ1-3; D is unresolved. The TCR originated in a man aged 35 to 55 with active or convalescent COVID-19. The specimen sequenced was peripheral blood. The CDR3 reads CASTLLGIIYF. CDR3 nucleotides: TGTGCCAGCACCCTACTCGGGATCATATATTTT.